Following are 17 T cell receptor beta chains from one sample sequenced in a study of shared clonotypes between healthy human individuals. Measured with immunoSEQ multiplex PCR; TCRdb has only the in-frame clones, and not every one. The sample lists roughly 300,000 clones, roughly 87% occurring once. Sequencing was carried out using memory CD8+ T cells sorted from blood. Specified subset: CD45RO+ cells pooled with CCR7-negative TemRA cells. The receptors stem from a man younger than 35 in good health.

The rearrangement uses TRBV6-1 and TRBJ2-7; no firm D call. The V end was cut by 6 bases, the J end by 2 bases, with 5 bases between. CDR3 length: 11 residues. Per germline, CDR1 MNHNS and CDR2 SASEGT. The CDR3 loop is CASSGPYEQYF. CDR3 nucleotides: TGTGCCAGCAGCGGGCCCTACGAGCAGTACTTC.

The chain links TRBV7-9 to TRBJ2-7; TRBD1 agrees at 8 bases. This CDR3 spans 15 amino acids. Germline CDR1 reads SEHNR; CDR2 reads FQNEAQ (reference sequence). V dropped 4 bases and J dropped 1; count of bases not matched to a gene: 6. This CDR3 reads CASSYGQGMSYEQYF. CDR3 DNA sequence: TGTGCCAGCAGCTACGGACAGGGAATGTCCTACGAGCAGTACTTC.

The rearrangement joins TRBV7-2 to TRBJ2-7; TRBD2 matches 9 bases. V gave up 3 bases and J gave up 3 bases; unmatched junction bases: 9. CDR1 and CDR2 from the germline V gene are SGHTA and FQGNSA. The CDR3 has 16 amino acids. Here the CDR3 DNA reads TGTGCCAGCAGCTTCAGCGGCGGTAGCGGGAGCTACGAGCAGTACTTC. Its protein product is CASSFSGGSGSYEQYF.

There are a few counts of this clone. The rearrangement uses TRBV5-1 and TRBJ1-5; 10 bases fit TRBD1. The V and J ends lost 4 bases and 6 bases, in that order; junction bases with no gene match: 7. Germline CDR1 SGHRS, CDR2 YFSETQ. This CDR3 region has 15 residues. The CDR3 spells CASSPGTGEGQPQHF. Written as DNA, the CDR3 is TGCGCCAGCAGCCCGGGGACAGGGGAGGGTCAGCCCCAGCATTTT.

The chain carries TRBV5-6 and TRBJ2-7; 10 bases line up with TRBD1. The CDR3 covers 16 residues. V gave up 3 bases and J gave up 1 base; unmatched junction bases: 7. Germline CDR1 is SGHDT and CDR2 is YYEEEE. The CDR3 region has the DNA TGTGCCAGCAGCTGGGGACAGGGGCTCTTTTCCTACGAGCAGTACTTC. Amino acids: CASSWGQGLFSYEQYF.

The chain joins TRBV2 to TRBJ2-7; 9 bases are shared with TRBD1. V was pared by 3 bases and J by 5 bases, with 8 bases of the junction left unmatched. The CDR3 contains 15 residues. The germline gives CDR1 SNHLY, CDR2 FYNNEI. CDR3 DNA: TGTGCCAGCAGTGATACCGGGACAGGGTCCCACGAGCAGTACTTC. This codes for CASSDTGTGSHEQYF.

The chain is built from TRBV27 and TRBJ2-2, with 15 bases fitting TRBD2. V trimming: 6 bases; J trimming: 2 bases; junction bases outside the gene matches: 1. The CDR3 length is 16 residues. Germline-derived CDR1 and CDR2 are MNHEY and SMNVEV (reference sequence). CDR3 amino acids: CASRGLAGGNTGELFF. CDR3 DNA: TGTGCCAGCAGGGGACTAGCGGGGGGAAACACCGGGGAGCTGTTTTTT.

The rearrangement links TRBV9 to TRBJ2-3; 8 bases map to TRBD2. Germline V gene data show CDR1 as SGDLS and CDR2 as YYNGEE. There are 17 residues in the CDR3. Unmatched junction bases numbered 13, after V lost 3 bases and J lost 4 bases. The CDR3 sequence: CASSEEGGAGVADTQYF. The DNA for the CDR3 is TGTGCCAGCAGCGAGGAGGGAGGAGCGGGAGTTGCAGATACGCAGTATTTT.

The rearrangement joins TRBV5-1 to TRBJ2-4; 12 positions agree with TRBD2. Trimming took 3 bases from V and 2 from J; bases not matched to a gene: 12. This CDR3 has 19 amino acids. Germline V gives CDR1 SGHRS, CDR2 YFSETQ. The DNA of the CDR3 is TGCGCCAGCAGCTGGACTAGCGGGGCTCGAAACCCTTCCAAAAACATTCAGTACTTC. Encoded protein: CASSWTSGARNPSKNIQYF.

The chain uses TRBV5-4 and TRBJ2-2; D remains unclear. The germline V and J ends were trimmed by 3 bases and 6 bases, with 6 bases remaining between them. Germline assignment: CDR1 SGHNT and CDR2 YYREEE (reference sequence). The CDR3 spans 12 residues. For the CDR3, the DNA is TGTGCCAGCAGCTCGGTTTCCGGGGAGCTGTTTTTT. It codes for CASSSVSGELFF.

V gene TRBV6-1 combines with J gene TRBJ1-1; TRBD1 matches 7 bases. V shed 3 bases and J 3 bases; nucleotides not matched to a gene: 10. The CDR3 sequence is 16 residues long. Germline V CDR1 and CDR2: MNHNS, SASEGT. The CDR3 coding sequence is TGTGCCAGCAGTGAGAGCTGGGACAGCCTCTACACTGAAGCTTTCTTT. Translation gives CASSESWDSLYTEAFF.

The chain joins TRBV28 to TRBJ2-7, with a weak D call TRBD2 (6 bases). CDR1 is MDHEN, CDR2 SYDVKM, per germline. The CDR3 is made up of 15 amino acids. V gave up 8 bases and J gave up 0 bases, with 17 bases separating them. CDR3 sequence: CASRDGEALSYEQYF. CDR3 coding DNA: TGTGCCAGCCGCGACGGGGAGGCCCTCTCCTACGAGCAGTACTTC.

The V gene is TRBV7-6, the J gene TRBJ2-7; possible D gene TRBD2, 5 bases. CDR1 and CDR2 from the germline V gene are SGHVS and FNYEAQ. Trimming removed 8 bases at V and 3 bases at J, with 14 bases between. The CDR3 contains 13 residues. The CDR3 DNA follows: TGTGCCAGCTCGCGGGCAACCGACTACGAGCAGTACTTC. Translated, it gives CASSRATDYEQYF. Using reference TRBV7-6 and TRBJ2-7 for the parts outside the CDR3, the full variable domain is GAGVSQSPRYKVTKRGQDVALRCDPISGHVSLYWYRQALGQGPEFLTYFNYEAQQDKSGLPNDRFSAERPEGSISTLTIQRTEQRDSAMYRCASSRATDYEQYFGPGTRLTVT.

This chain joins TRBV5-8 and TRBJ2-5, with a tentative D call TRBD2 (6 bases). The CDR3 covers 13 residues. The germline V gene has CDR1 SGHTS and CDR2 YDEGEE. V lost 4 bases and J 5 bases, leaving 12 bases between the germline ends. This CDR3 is CASSPPGGETQYF. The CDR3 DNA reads TGTGCCAGCAGCCCTCCTGGAGGGGAGACCCAGTACTTC.

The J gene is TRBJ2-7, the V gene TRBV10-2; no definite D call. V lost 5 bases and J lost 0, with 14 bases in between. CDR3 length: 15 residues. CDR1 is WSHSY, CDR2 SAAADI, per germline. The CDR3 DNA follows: TGCGCCAGCAGTCCCCCGGTCGGAGCCTCCTACGAGCAGTACTTC. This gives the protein CASSPPVGASYEQYF.

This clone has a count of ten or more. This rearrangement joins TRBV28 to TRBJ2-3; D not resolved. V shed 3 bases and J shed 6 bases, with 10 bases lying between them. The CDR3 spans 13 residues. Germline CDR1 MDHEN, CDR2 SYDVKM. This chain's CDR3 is CASSFMGADTQYF. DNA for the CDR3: TGTGCCAGCAGTTTCATGGGTGCCGATACGCAGTATTTT.

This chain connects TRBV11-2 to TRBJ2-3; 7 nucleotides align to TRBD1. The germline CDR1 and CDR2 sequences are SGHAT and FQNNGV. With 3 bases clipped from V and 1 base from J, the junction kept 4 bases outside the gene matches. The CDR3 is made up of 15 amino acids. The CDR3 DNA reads TGTGCCAGCAGCTTGGCCACAGGGGGCACAGATACGCAGTATTTT. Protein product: CASSLATGGTDTQYF.